This record concerns one TCR beta chain sequence. The data belong to a study of blood T cell repertoires in COVID-19. About the research overall: The analysed material was cDNA or gDNA that came from T cells, B-cell-depleted T cells, or PBMCs.

Libraries were prepared by immunoSEQ multiplex PCR; TCRdb keeps only in-frame clonotypes and omits some of them. This sample has 300,000 to 450,000 clones, with about 89% found just once. CDR1 is LGHDT, CDR2 YNNKEL, per germline (reference sequence). J gave up 5 bases and V 5 bases, and 9 bases lay outside the gene matches. The CDR3 is made up of 16 amino acids. This clonotype originated in a woman aged 60-70 years with COVID-19, enrolled during active disease. J is TRBJ2-2 and V is TRBV3-1 (or the pseudogene TRBV3-2); 9 bases match TRBD2. Sequenced material: peripheral blood. CDR3 sequence (DNA): TGTGCCAGCAGCGCTCGCGGGGGGGCAGGGACCGGGGAGCTGTTTTTT. Translating it yields CASSARGGAGTGELFF.